This TCR beta chain stems from a study of blood T cell repertoires in COVID-19. Background on the study: The cDNA or gDNA used as material had been derived from T cells, B-cell-depleted T cells, or PBMCs.

Trimming took 7 bases from V and 2 from J; bases not matched to a gene: 4. Germline loops: CDR1 KGHDR, CDR2 SFDVKD. CDR3 length: 14 residues. Original methodology: By means of reference gene primer amplification, nucleated cell counts were estimated. TCRdb keeps only in-frame clones here, not all; method: immunoSEQ multiplex PCR. D and trimming come from the DNA, and the V and J calls and clone size come from that table. Of 250,000 or so clones in the sample, 70% to 90% were seen once. Recruits, aged about 18 to 90 years, lived in around 24 US areas. The TCR comes from a woman between 40 and 55 years old with acute COVID-19. The genes are TRBV24-1 and TRBJ2-3; 8 bases fit TRBD2. Source material: PBMCs or T cells enriched from blood (not recorded which). The CDR3 sequence: CATRDGGDTDTQYF. DNA of the CDR3: TGTGCCACCAGGGACGGGGGGGACACAGATACGCAGTATTTT.